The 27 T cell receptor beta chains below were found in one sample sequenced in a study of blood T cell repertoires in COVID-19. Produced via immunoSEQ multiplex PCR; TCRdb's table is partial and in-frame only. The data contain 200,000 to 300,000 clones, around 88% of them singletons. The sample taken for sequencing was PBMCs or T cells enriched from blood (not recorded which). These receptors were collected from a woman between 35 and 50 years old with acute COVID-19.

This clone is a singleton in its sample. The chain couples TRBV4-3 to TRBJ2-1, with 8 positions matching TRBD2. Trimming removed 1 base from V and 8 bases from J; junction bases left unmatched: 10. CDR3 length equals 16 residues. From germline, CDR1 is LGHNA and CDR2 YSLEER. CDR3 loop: CASSQVAAAGVYEQFF. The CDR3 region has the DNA TGCGCCAGCAGCCAAGTAGCTGCAGCGGGAGTCTATGAGCAGTTCTTC.

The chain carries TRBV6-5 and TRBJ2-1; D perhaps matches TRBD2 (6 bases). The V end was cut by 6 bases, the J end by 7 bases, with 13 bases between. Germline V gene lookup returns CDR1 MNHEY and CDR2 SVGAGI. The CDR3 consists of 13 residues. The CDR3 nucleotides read TGTGCCAGCAGCCCCGGGGCGGGGAATGAGCAGTTCTTC. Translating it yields CASSPGAGNEQFF.

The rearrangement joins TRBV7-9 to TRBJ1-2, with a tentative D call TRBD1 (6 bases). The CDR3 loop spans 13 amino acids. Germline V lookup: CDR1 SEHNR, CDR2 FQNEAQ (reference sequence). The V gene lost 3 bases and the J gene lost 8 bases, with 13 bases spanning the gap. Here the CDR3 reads CASSLGQGGGYTF. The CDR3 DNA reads TGTGCCAGCAGCTTGGGACAAGGTGGAGGCTACACCTTC.

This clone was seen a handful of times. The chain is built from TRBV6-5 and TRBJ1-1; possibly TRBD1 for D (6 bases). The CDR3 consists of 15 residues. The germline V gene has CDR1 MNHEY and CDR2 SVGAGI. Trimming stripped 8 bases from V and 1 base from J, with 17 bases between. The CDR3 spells CASCPRQGWNTEAFF. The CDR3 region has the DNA TGTGCCAGCTGCCCGAGGCAGGGGTGGAACACTGAAGCTTTCTTT.

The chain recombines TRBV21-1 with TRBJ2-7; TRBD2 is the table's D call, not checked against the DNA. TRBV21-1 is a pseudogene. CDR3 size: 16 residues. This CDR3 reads CASSTCLGGSSYEQYV. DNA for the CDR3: TGTGCCAGCTCCACGTGCTTGGGGGGGTCCTCCTACGAGCAGTACGTC.

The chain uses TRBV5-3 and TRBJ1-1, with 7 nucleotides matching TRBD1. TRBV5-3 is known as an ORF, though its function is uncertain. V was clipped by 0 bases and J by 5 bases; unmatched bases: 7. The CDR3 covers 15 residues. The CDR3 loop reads CARSLERQGVTEAFF. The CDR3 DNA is TGTGCCAGAAGCTTGGAGCGCCAGGGGGTTACTGAAGCTTTCTTT.

This chain's CDR3 is CASSWGGGLADSDTQYF. The CDR3 DNA reads as TGCGCCAGCAGCTGGGGCGGGGGACTAGCGGATTCAGATACGCAGTATTTT. This sequence joins TRBV5-1 and TRBJ2-3, with 11 positions matching TRBD2. The length of the CDR3 is 17 residues. Germline V gene lookup returns CDR1 SGHRS and CDR2 YFSETQ. With V trimmed by 3 bases and J by 4 bases, 10 bases remained unmatched.

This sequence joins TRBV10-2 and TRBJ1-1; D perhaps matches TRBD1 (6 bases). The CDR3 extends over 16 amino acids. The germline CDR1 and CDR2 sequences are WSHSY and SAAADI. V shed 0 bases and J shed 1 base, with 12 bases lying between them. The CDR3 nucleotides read TGCGCCAGCAGTGAGTCGATGGGGGCCGGGAACACTGAAGCTTTCTTT. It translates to CASSESMGAGNTEAFF.

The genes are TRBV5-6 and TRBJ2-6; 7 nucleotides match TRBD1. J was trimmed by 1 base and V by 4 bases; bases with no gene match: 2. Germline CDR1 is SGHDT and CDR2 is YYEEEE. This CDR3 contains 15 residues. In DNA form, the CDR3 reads TGTGCCAGCAGCCTGACAGGGTCTGGGGCCAACGTCCTGACTTTC. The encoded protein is CASSLTGSGANVLTF.

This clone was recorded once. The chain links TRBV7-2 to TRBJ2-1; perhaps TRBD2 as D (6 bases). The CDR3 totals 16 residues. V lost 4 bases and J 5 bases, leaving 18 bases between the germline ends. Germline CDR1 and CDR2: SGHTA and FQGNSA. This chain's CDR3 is CASSWAPGGGDNEQFF. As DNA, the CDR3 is TGTGCCAGCAGCTGGGCCCCGGGCGGAGGGGACAATGAGCAGTTCTTC.

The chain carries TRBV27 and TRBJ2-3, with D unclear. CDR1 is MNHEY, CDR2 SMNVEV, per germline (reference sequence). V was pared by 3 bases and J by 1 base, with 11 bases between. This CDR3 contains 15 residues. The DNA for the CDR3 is TGTGCCAGCAGTTTTTCTCGTGTAGGCACAGATACGCAGTATTTT. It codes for CASSFSRVGTDTQYF.

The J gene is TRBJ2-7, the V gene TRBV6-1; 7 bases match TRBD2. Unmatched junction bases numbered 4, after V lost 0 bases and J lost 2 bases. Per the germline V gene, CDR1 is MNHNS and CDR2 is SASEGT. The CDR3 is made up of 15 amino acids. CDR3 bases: TGTGCCAGCAGTGAAGCGGGGGGGGATCCCTACGAGCAGTACGTC. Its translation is CASSEAGGDPYEQYV.

CDR3 loop: CASSELAAANTQYF. CDR3 DNA sequence: TGTGCCAGCAGTGAACTAGCGGCGGCTAATACGCAGTATTTT. This chain links TRBV2 with TRBJ2-3; TRBD2 aligns across 7 bases. The CDR3 extends over 14 amino acids. V lost 2 bases, J lost 7 bases, and 6 bases stayed unmatched. The germline gives CDR1 SNHLY, CDR2 FYNNEI.

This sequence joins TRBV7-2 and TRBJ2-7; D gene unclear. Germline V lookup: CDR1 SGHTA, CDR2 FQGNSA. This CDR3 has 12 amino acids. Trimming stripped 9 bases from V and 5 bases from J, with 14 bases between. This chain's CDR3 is CASGQNVHEQYF. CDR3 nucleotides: TGTGCCAGTGGCCAGAACGTCCACGAGCAGTACTTC.

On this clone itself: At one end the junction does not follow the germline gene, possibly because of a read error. As DNA, the CDR3 is TGTGCCAGTAGAATAGGCGGGACAGGGGGTAATTCACCCCTCCACTTT. Translating gives CASRIGGTGGNSPLHF. The genes are TRBV19 and TRBJ1-6, with 11 bases fitting TRBD1. Germline CDR1 reads LNHDA; CDR2 reads SQIVND (reference sequence). The CDR3 is 16 amino acids.

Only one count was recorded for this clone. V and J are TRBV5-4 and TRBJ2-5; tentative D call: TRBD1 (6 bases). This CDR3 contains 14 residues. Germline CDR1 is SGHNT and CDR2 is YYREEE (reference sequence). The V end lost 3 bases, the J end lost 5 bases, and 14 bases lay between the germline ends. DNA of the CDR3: TGTGCCAGCAGCTCAGGGGTGAGTGGCGAGACCCAGTACTTC. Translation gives CASSSGVSGETQYF.

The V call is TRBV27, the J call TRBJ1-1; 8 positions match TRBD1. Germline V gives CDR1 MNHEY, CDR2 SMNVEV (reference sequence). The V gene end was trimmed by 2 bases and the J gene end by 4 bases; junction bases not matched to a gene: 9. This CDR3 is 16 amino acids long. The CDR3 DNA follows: TGTGCCAGCAGTTTAAGCGGGACAGGAACAGGCACTGAAGCTTTCTTT. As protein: CASSLSGTGTGTEAFF.

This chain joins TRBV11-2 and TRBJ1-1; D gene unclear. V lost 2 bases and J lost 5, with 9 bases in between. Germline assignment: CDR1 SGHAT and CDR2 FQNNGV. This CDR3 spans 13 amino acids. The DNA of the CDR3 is TGTGCCAGCAGCTTAAGCGGCGGGACTGAAGCTTTCTTT. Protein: CASSLSGGTEAFF.

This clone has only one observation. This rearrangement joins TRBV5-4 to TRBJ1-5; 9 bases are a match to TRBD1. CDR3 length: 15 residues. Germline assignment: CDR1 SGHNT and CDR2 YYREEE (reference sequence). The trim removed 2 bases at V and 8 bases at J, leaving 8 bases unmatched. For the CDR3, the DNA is TGTGCCAGCAGCTTAGGGACAGGGTATGACGAGCCCCAGCATTTT. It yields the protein CASSLGTGYDEPQHF.

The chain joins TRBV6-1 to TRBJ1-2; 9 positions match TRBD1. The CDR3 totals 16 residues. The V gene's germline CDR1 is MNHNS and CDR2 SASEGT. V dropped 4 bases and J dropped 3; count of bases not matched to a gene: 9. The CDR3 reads CASSGLTGGAHYGYTF. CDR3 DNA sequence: TGTGCCAGCAGTGGGCTAACAGGGGGCGCGCACTATGGCTACACCTTC.

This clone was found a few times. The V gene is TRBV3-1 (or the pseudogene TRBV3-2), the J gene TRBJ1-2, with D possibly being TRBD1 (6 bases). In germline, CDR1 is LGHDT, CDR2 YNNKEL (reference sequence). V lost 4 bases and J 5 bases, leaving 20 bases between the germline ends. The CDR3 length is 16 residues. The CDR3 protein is CASSPSPGAQGYGYTF. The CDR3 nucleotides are TGTGCCAGCAGCCCAAGCCCAGGGGCCCAAGGGTATGGCTACACCTTC.

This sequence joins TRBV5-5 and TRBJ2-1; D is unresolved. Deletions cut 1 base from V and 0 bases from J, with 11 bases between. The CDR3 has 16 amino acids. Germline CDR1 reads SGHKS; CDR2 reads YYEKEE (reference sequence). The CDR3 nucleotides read TGTGCCAGCAGCTTGCACCCCTCCGGCTCCTACAATGAGCAGTTCTTC. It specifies CASSLHPSGSYNEQFF.

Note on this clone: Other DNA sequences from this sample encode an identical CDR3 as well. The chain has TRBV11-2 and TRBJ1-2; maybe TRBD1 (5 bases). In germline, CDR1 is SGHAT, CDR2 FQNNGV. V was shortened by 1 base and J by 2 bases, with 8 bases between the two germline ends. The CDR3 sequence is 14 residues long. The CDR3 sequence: CASSLGQGNYGYTF. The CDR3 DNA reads TGTGCCAGCAGCTTAGGCCAGGGCAACTATGGCTACACCTTC.

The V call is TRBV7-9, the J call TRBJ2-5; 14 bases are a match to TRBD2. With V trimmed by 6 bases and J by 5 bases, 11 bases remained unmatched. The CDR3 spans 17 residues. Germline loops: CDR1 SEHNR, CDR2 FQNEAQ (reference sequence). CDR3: CASRPRQGLAGEETQYF. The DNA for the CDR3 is TGTGCCAGCAGGCCCAGACAGGGACTAGCGGGGGAGGAGACCCAGTACTTC.

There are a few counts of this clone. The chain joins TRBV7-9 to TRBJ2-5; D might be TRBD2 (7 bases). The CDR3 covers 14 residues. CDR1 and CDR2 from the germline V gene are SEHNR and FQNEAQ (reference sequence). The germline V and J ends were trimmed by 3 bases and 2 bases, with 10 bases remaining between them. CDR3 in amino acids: CASSFGGPQETQYF. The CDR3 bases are TGTGCCAGCAGCTTCGGGGGGCCTCAAGAGACCCAGTACTTC.

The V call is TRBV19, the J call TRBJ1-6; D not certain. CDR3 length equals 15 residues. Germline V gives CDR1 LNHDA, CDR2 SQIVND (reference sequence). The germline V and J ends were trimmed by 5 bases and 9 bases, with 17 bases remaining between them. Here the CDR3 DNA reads TGTGCCAGTAGTCCTATGGAGGGAGTTAGTTCACCCCTCCACTTT. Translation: CASSPMEGVSSPLHF.

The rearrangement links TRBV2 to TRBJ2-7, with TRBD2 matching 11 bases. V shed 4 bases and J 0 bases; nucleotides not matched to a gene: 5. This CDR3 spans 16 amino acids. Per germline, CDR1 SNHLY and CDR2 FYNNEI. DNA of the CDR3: TGTGCCAGCAGTGCGTTAGGACTAGCGGGCTCCTACGAGCAGTACGTC. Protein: CASSALGLAGSYEQYV.